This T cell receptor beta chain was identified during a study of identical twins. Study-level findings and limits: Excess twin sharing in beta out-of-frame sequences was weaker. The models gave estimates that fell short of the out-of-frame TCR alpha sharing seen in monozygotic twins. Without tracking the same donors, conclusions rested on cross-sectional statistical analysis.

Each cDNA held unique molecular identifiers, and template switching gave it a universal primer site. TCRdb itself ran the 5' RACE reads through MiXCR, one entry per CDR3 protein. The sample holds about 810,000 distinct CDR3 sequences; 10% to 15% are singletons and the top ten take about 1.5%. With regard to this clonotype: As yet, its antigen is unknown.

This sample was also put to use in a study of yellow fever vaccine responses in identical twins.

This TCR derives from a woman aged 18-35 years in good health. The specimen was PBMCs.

The CDR3 coding sequence is TGTGCCAACCGTGGGAGGAGTTGGGGCAATCAGCCCCAGCATTTT. Its protein product is CANRGRSWGNQPQHF. J is TRBJ1-5 and V is TRBV9; no clear D gene. The CDR3 has 15 residues. Germline V gene lookup returns CDR1 SGDLS and CDR2 YYNGEE. V was pared by 9 bases and J by 2 bases, with 18 bases between.